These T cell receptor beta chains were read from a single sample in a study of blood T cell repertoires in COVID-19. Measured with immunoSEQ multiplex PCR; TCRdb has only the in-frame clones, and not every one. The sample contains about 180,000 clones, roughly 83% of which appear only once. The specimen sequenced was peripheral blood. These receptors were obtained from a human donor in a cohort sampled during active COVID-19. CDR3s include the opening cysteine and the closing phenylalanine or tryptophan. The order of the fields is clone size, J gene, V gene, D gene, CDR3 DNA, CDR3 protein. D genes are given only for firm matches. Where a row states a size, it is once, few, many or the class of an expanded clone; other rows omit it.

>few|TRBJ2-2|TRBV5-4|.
TGTGCCAGCAGCTCGCGGGTCTCCGGGGAGCTGTTTTTT
CASSSRVSGELFF
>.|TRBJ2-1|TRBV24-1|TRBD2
TGTGCCACCAGTGATTTACTAGCGGGCAATGAGCAGTTCTTC
CATSDLLAGNEQFF
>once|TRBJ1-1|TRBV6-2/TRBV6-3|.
TGTGCCAGCAGACCTCACGCGGGACGGATGAACACTGAAGCTTTCTTT
CASRPHAGRMNTEAFF
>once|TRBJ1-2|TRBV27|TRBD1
TGTGCCAGCAGTGGTAGGACAGGGCCTAGTTATGGCTACACCTTC
CASSGRTGPSYGYTF
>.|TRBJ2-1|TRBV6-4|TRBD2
TGTGCCAGCAGTGTCGTACTAGCGAGTGAGCAGTTCTTC
CASSVVLASEQFF
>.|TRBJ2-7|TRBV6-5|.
TGTGCCAGCAGGCAGGGGCGGGAGCAGTACTTC
CASRQGREQYF
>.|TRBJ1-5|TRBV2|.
TGTGCCAGCAGGGTTGGGGGGGCTGGCAATCAGCCCCAGCATTTT
CASRVGGAGNQPQHF
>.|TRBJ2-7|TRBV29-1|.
TGCAGCGTGGGCCCAGTCTACGAGCAGTACTTC
CSVGPVYEQYF
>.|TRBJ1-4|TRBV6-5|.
TGTGCCAGCAGAAAAAACAGGGCAACTAATGAAAAACTGTTTTTT
CASRKNRATNEKLFF
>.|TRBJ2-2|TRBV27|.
TGTGCCAGCAGTTTAGGGGGGAGGCTCAACACCGGGGAGCTGTTTTTT
CASSLGGRLNTGELFF
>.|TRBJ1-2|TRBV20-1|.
TGCAGTGCCAGACAGGCATATGGCTACACCTTC
CSARQAYGYTF
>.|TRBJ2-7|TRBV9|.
TGTGCCAGCAGCATCGGACGGAATCCGGGGGAGCAGTACTTC
CASSIGRNPGEQYF
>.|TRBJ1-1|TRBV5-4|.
TGTGCCAGCAGCTTCGGCAGGGCCTCTGAAGCTTTCTTT
CASSFGRASEAFF
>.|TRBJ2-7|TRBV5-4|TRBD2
TGTGCCAGCAGTCGGGACTACCTCTACGAGCAGTACTTC
CASSRDYLYEQYF
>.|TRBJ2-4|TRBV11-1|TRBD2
TGTGCCAGCAGCCGTGGGGGCGGGAGGGGCAAAAACATTCAGTACTTC
CASSRGGGRGKNIQYF
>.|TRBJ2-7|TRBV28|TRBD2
TGTGCCAGTCACCGGGGGGGCTCTATTATATACGAGCAGTACTTC
CASHRGGSIIYEQYF
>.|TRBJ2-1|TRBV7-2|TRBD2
TGTGCCAGCAGCTTAATTAGGGAGGGTGAGCAGTTCTTC
CASSLIREGEQFF
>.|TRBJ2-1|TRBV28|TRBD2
TGTGCCAGCAGTTCTAGCGGCACCATCTACAATGAGCAGTTCTTC
CASSSSGTIYNEQFF
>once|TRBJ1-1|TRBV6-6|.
TGTGCCAGCAGCAATGGGGCCGGGAACACTGAAGCTTTCTTT
CASSNGAGNTEAFF
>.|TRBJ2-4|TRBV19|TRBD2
TGTGCCAGTAGTGGCCGGGACACCCGACTAGCGGGAGTGCCTCTCAAAAACATTCAGTACTTC
CASSGRDTRLAGVPLKNIQYF
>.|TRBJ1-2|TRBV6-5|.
TGTGCCAGCAGTTCCACAGTTTATGGCTACACCTTC
CASSSTVYGYTF
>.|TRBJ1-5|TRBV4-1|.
TGCGCCAGCAGCCTACGTTCAGGTACGGGCAATCAGCCCCAGCATTTT
CASSLRSGTGNQPQHF
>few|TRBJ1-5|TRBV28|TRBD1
TGTGCCAGCAGTTTAACAGGGGGCAATCAGCCCCAGCATTTT
CASSLTGGNQPQHF
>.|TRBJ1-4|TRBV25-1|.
TGTGCCAGCAGTGCCACAGCTCAAACTCGTGAAAAACTGTTTTTT
CASSATAQTREKLFF
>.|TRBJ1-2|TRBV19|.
TGTGCCAGTAGTATACGCTTGGAGTATGGCTACACCTTC
CASSIRLEYGYTF
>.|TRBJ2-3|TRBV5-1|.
TGCGCCAGCAGCTTAGGGGACACAGATACGCAGTATTTT
CASSLGDTDTQYF
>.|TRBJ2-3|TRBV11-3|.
TGTGCCAGCAGCCAAGGGGGTAGCGGGTTCACAGATACGCAGTATTTT
CASSQGGSGFTDTQYF
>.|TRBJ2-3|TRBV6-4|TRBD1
TGTGCCAGCAGTCGGGACAGAGCAGATACGCAGTATTTT
CASSRDRADTQYF
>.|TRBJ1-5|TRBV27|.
TGTGCCAGCAGGCCGACAGCGTTAGAGCCCCAGCATTTT
CASRPTALEPQHF
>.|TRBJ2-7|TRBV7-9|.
TGTGCCAGCAGCTTAGCGATGGGGCATCGCGCCTACGAGCAGTACTTC
CASSLAMGHRAYEQYF
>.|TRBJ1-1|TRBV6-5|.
TGTGCCAGCAGTTTGGCGGGGAACACTGAAGCTTTCTTT
CASSLAGNTEAFF
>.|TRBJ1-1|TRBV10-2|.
TGCGCCAGCAGTGTTCCAGGTAACACTGAAGCTTTCTTT
CASSVPGNTEAFF
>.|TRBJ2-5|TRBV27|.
TGTGCCAGCAGTGAGCTTGACAGTTACCAAGAGACCCAGTACTTC
CASSELDSYQETQYF
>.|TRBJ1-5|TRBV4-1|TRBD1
TGCGCCAGCAGCCAAGTCGAAGCAACAGGGGGCGTTCAGCCCCAGCATTTT
CASSQVEATGGVQPQHF
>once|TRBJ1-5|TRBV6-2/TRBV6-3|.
TGTGCCAGCAGTTACGACAGGCGATCGTCCTACGACAATCAGCCCCAGCATTTT
CASSYDRRSSYDNQPQHF
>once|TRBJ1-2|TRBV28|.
TGTGCCAGCAGTCGGGAGAAGTATGGCTACACCTTC
CASSREKYGYTF
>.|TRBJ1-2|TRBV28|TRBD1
TGTGCCAGCAGAACGGGACAGGGGGCTTATGGCTACACCTTC
CASRTGQGAYGYTF
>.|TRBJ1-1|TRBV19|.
TGTGCCAGTACCTCCGGGAGGAGGAACACTGAAGCTTTCTTT
CASTSGRRNTEAFF
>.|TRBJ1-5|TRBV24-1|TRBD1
TGTGCCACCAGTGACTCGGGACAGGGTCGACAGCCCCAGCATTTT
CATSDSGQGRQPQHF
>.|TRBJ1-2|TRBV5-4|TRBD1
TGTGCCAGCAGGGACAGGGATTCCTATGGCTACACCTTC
CASRDRDSYGYTF
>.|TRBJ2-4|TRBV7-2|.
TGTGCCAGCAGCTTAGGGTCGGGCAGGGGATACATTCAGTACTTC
CASSLGSGRGYIQYF
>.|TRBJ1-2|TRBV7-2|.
TGTGCCAGCAGCTTAGGAGGATCTAACTATGGCTACACCTTC
CASSLGGSNYGYTF
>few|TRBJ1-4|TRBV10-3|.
TGTGCCATCAGTGACGGTGAAAAACTGTTTTTT
CAISDGEKLFF
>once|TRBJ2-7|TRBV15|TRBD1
TGTGCCACCAGCAGACCCCAGGACAGGGACGAGCAGTACTTC
CATSRPQDRDEQYF
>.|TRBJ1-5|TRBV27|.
TGTGCCAGCAGGCACAGGGACCCCGATCAGCCCCAGCATTTT
CASRHRDPDQPQHF
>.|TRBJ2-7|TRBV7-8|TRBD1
TGTGCCAGCAGCCACTCGACAGGGGGAACCTACGAGCAGTACTTC
CASSHSTGGTYEQYF
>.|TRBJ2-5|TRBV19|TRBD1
TGTGCCAGTAGATCGGAACAGGGGGCAGGGGAGACCCAGTACTTC
CASRSEQGAGETQYF
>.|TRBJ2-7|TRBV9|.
TGTGCCAGCAGCGTAGGCGGGGCAGCCTACGAGCAGTACTTC
CASSVGGAAYEQYF